This T cell receptor (beta chain) is from a study of cytomegalovirus exposure and HLA in healthy donors. About the study: Earlier, roughly 120 million unique TCR beta sequences were recovered from approximately 180 million T cells by an analysis. As released early, the data held approximately 80 million unique TCRs from HLA-typed donors. Overall study results and limits: V- and J-gene trimming of TCR beta was linked (in a later analysis) to a missense DCLRE1C variant.

Trimming took off 4 bases at V and 6 bases at J, with 14 bases between the two ends. The CDR3 has 13 amino acids. Germline CDR1 SGHKS, CDR2 YYEKEE (reference sequence). PCR amplification relied on 60 Vbeta primers (plus 13 Jbeta primers). Authors' data handling: Later work found 80 million to 85 million unique TCR beta chains, with roughly 11 million shared. Sequencing used immunoSEQ multiplex PCR; TCRdb keeps in-frame clones, though not all of them. V and J calls and clone size are as listed in that table; D and trimming were resolved from the DNA. The sample includes roughly 100,000 clones, around four fifths of them seen just once. With regard to this clone: Its antigen remains unknown.

The source of this sequence is a man in his forties in good health and CMV-seropositive. Sequencing was performed on PBMCs. The chain combines TRBV5-5 with TRBJ2-7, with no clear D. The CDR3 here is CASSPLSATEQYF. The CDR3 nucleotides are TGTGCCAGCAGCCCCCTGAGTGCCACCGAGCAGTACTTC.